This T cell receptor (beta chain) appears in the sequencing data of a study of cytomegalovirus exposure and HLA in healthy donors. The study, taken as a whole, reports: It was assumed in the presence/absence analyses that sequencing depth was roughly uniform across donors. Accurate prediction of most subjects' HLA-A and HLA-B alleles from TCR beta sequences was reported. In a later analysis, productive TCRs from donors in an Asian-associated ancestry cluster reportedly carried fewer N-insertions than the cohort mean.

Use of 60 Vbeta and 13 Jbeta primers characterized the PCR. The table came from immunoSEQ multiplex PCR; TCRdb's copy has only in-frame clones and leaves some out. Among about 93,000 clones listed, around 76% were seen once. CDR1 is KGHSH, CDR2 LQKENI, per germline. The CDR3 contains 16 residues. V gave up 1 base and J gave up 4 bases; unmatched junction bases: 6. Points on this clone: No antigen is known for it.

The source material was PBMCs. The chain combines TRBV18 with TRBJ2-1, with 8 bases fitting TRBD1. The TCR originated in a man aged 25 to 40 in good health and CMV-seronegative. In nucleotides, the CDR3 is TGTGCCAGCTCACCACGTCAGGGGGCGACGTACAATGAGCAGTTCTTC. Protein sequence: CASSPRQGATYNEQFF.